The 21 T cell receptor beta chains below come from one sample, sequenced in a study of OX40 agonist ivuxolimab in advanced cancers. The library was prepared using the immunoSEQ multiplex PCR assay. TCRdb limited this immuneACCESS table to in-frame rearrangements with V and J called. A share of clones is missing; checked studies link under half to unresolved V genes, and the rest is unexplained. The sample table shows 83,000 or so clones, and about 86% are seen once. The top ten hold approximately 2% of the sample. This sample comprised CD4+ or CD8+ T cells sorted from blood, obtained in a trial of the OX40 agonist ivuxolimab. The receptors derive from an adult with an advanced solid tumor such as melanoma, head and neck, liver or kidney cancer.

Regarding this clone: This may stem from a read error, because a much larger clone lies one nucleotide away. The chain couples TRBV13 to TRBJ2-7; D gene uncertain. There are 12 residues in the CDR3. Trimming cost V 2 bases and J 1 base, with 3 bases left between them. Germline CDR1 and CDR2: PRHDT and FYEKMQ (reference sequence). The CDR3 loop is CASSLRSYEQYF. The CDR3 region has the DNA TGTGCCAGCAGCTTAAGGTCCTACGAGCAGTACTTC.

The chain joins TRBV6-6 to TRBJ1-1; 7 bases align to TRBD1. The CDR3 runs to 14 residues. The germline V gene has CDR1 MNHNY and CDR2 SVGAGI (reference sequence). Trimming took 10 bases from V and 0 from J; bases not matched to a gene: 8. Here the CDR3 reads CAIIRDRVNTEAFF. CDR3 coding DNA: TGTGCCATCATCAGGGACAGAGTGAACACTGAAGCTTTCTTT.

The rearrangement joins TRBV6-6 to TRBJ2-3; weak D call: TRBD2 (6 bases). The germline V gene encodes CDR1 MNHNY and CDR2 SVGAGI (reference sequence). The CDR3 sequence is 13 residues long. Trimming removed 6 bases from V and 5 bases from J, with 12 bases in between. This CDR3 reads CASREGGGDTQYF. Written as DNA, the CDR3 is TGTGCCAGCAGGGAGGGCGGAGGAGATACGCAGTATTTT.

This clone was detected a few times. The rearrangement joins TRBV28 to TRBJ1-5; 8 bases align to TRBD1. CDR3 length: 13 amino acids. Germline values: CDR1 MDHEN, CDR2 SYDVKM. The trim removed 7 bases at V and 6 bases at J, leaving 5 bases unmatched. The DNA of the CDR3 is TGTGCCAGCACTTGGACAGGGTTTCAGCCCCAGCATTTT. Encoded protein: CASTWTGFQPQHF.

The chain employs TRBV19 and TRBJ1-1; D is unresolved. CDR1 is LNHDA, CDR2 SQIVND, per germline (reference sequence). V gave up 1 base and J gave up 2 bases, with 5 bases separating them. The CDR3 runs 13 residues. This CDR3 is CASSIGPNTEAFF. The DNA for the CDR3 is TGTGCCAGTAGTATAGGTCCCAACACTGAAGCTTTCTTT. Combining the CDR3 with reference TRBV19 and TRBJ1-1 gives the whole variable domain DGGITQSPKYLFRKEGQNVTLSCEQNLNHDAMYWYRQDPGQGLRLIYYSQIVNDFQKGDIAEGYSVSREKKESFPLTVTSAQKNPTAFYLCASSIGPNTEAFFGQGTRLTVV.

The chain employs TRBV6-6 and TRBJ1-3, with TRBD1 matching over 10 bases. CDR3 length equals 15 residues. Germline V gene sequence: CDR1 MNHNY, CDR2 SVGAGI (reference sequence). V lost 8 bases, J lost 2 bases, and 6 bases stayed unmatched. The DNA of the CDR3 is TGTGCCAGCTTTCCGGGACAGGGGACTGGAAACACCATATATTTT. Residues: CASFPGQGTGNTIYF.

The CDR3 spells CASSLSGGEQYF. For the CDR3, the DNA is TGTGCCAGCAGCTTAAGCGGGGGGGAGCAGTACTTC. V usage is TRBV7-2 and J usage is TRBJ2-7, with 9 bases fitting TRBD2. Germline CDR1 is SGHTA and CDR2 is FQGNSA. Unmatched junction bases numbered 0, after V lost 2 bases and J lost 7 bases. This CDR3 has 12 amino acids.

The chain joins TRBV30 to TRBJ2-2; TRBD2 agrees at 8 bases. The ends lost 8 bases at V and 4 bases at J; junction bases unmatched: 9. The CDR3 runs to 14 residues. From germline, CDR1 is GTSNPN and CDR2 SVGIG (reference sequence). CDR3 DNA: TGTGCCGCACAACTAGCGGTCTTCACCGGGGAGCTGTTTTTT. Its translation is CAAQLAVFTGELFF.

The rearrangement joins TRBV5-1 to TRBJ1-4; the D gene is possibly TRBD1 (5 bases). V was clipped by 6 bases and J by 7 bases, with 13 bases between them. The CDR3 covers 13 residues. Germline V lookup: CDR1 SGHRS, CDR2 YFSETQ. CDR3 in amino acids: CASTDGGGEKLFF. DNA for the CDR3: TGCGCCAGCACCGACGGGGGAGGTGAAAAACTGTTTTTT.

The chain recombines TRBV6-5 with TRBJ2-2; D may be TRBD2 (5 bases). Per the germline V gene, CDR1 is MNHEY and CDR2 is SVGAGI. Between the trimmed V and J ends, which lost 6 bases and 4 bases, there was a span of 12 bases. This CDR3 is built from 14 residues. This CDR3 is CASSSRGFTGELFF. CDR3 coding DNA: TGTGCCAGCAGCTCTAGAGGGTTCACCGGGGAGCTGTTTTTT.

This clone turned up a few times. V is TRBV28 and J is TRBJ1-5; 10 bases align to TRBD1. Looked up from germline, CDR1 is MDHEN and CDR2 is SYDVKM. This CDR3 has 14 residues. V lost 8 bases, J lost 3 bases, and 4 bases stayed unmatched. The CDR3 nucleotides are TGTGCCAGCCGGACAGGGGGTCACAATCAGCCCCAGCATTTT. As protein: CASRTGGHNQPQHF.

V usage is TRBV7-3 and J usage is TRBJ2-5, with 13 bases that match TRBD2. The CDR3 is 16 residues long. From germline, CDR1 is SGHTA and CDR2 FQGTGA. The J segment lost 4 bases and the V segment lost 2 bases, leaving 4 bases of the junction unmatched. Here the CDR3 reads CASSLGTSGASETQYF. CDR3 nucleotides: TGTGCCAGCAGCTTAGGGACTAGCGGGGCCTCAGAGACCCAGTACTTC.

The rearrangement joins TRBV4-1 to TRBJ1-1; no clear D. Germline lookup yields CDR1 MGHRA and CDR2 YSYEKL. CDR3 length: 18 amino acids. V dropped 1 base and J dropped 0 bases, with 18 bases sitting between them. This chain's CDR3 is CASSQGPWGRRVNTEAFF. The CDR3, as DNA: TGCGCCAGCAGCCAAGGACCGTGGGGTAGACGGGTGAACACTGAAGCTTTCTTT.

The chain joins TRBV27 to TRBJ2-5; D is ambiguous. Germline-derived CDR1 and CDR2 are MNHEY and SMNVEV (reference sequence). The CDR3 loop spans 15 amino acids. Between the trimmed V and J ends, which lost 2 bases and 5 bases, there was a span of 15 bases. CDR3 sequence reads: CASSLKVLGLETQYF. The CDR3 nucleotides are TGTGCCAGCAGTTTAAAGGTTTTGGGATTGGAGACCCAGTACTTC.

This chain uses TRBV6-5 with TRBJ2-2, with 7 bases that match TRBD2. This CDR3 region has 15 residues. The germline V gene encodes CDR1 MNHEY and CDR2 SVGAGI. V shed 8 bases, J shed 1 base, and the junction held 7 bases outside the gene matches. The CDR3 region is CASEGSGGNTGELFF. CDR3 coding DNA: TGTGCCAGCGAGGGGTCGGGAGGGAACACCGGGGAGCTGTTTTTT.

This chain connects TRBV18 to TRBJ1-1; weak D call: TRBD1 (6 bases). V was shortened by 3 bases and J by 2 bases, with 10 bases between the two germline ends. CDR1 is KGHSH, CDR2 LQKENI, per germline. CDR3 size: 14 residues. The CDR3 DNA reads TGTGCCAGCTCACCTATACAGGGTAACACTGAAGCTTTCTTT. It codes for CASSPIQGNTEAFF.

This chain joins TRBV15 and TRBJ1-2; D uncertain. The CDR3 has 15 residues. Germline V gene lookup returns CDR1 LNHNV and CDR2 YYDKDF (reference sequence). V was clipped by 1 base and J by 8 bases, with 17 bases between them. Written as DNA, the CDR3 is TGTGCCACCAGCAGAGGCCAAGGGATCTCAGGAGGCTACACCTTC. Amino acid sequence: CATSRGQGISGGYTF.

CDR3 in amino acids: CASSPPSGGRTDTQYF. In DNA form, the CDR3 reads TGCGCCAGCAGCCCCCCTAGCGGGGGGCGCACAGATACGCAGTATTTT. This chain joins TRBV5-1 and TRBJ2-3, with TRBD2 matching 11 bases. Unmatched junction bases numbered 5, after V lost 4 bases and J lost 1 base. This CDR3 is 16 amino acids long. CDR1 and CDR2 (germline): SGHRS, YFSETQ.

The CDR3 DNA is TGTGCCAGCAGCGTAGACCCGTCGGGTGGCGAGCAGTACTTC. Its protein product is CASSVDPSGGEQYF. The J gene is TRBJ2-7, the V gene TRBV9, with unresolved D. The CDR3 length is 14 residues. Germline-derived CDR1 and CDR2 are SGDLS and YYNGEE. The V end was cut by 0 bases, the J end by 6 bases, with 13 bases between. Based on the CDR3 plus reference TRBV9 and TRBJ2-7, the full variable domain is DSGVTQTPKHLITATGQRVTLRCSPRSGDLSVYWYQQSLDQGLQFLIQYYNGEERAKGNILERFSAQQFPDLHSELNLSSLELGDSALYFCASSVDPSGGEQYFGPGTRLTVT.

This clone was observed a handful of times. This CDR3 reads CASSLSGQGFSEAFF. Here the CDR3 DNA reads TGTGCCAGCAGCTTATCGGGACAGGGGTTCTCTGAAGCTTTCTTT. The chain employs TRBV7-9 and TRBJ1-1; TRBD1 matches 10 bases. Germline V gene data show CDR1 as SEHNR and CDR2 as FQNEAQ (reference sequence). Losses at the gene ends were 2 bases for V and 6 bases for J; bases not matched to a gene: 6. The CDR3 extends over 15 amino acids.

The V gene is TRBV11-2, the J gene TRBJ2-1; 11 bases match TRBD2. CDR1 SGHAT and CDR2 FQNNGV come from the germline V gene. J lost 7 bases, V lost 4 bases, and 3 bases had no gene match. The CDR3 extends over 14 amino acids. CDR3 DNA sequence: TGTGCCAGCAGCTCACTAGCGGGGGTTAATGAGCAGTTCTTC. It yields the protein CASSSLAGVNEQFF. The whole variable domain, filled in from reference TRBV11-2 and TRBJ2-1, reads EAGVAQSPRYKIIEKRQSVAFWCNPISGHATLYWYQQILGQGPKLLIQFQNNGVVDDSQLPKDRFSAERLKGVDSTLKIQPAKLEDSAVYLCASSSLAGVNEQFFGPGTRLTVL.